What follows are 6 T cell receptor beta chains derived from one specimen sequenced in a study of T cell responses to AZD1222 COVID-19 vaccine. Profiling relied on immunoSEQ multiplex PCR, and the TCRdb table lists in-frame clones only, not all of them. Altogether about 130,000 clones are present, around 87% being singletons, with the ten largest covering over 9.5%. The specimen comprised peripheral blood, sampled on day 0 of AZD1222 vaccination. The receptors originated from an adult in good health.

The V and J genes are TRBV25-1 and TRBJ1-2; 7 nucleotides line up with TRBD1. Germline loops: CDR1 MGHDK, CDR2 SYGVNS. V was pared by 2 bases and J by 6 bases, with 12 bases of the junction left unmatched. The CDR3 has 16 residues. The CDR3 loop is CASSESGGRGGDGYTF. The CDR3 nucleotides are TGTGCCAGCAGTGAAAGCGGCGGTAGAGGGGGCGATGGCTACACCTTC.

V gene TRBV4-2 combines with J gene TRBJ1-3, with D tentatively TRBD1 (5 bases). Germline V gene lookup returns CDR1 LGHNA and CDR2 YNFKEQ. The CDR3 is 17 residues long. V lost 0 bases and J 0 bases, leaving 12 bases between the germline ends. CDR3 residues: CASSQEERQFSGNTIYF. CDR3 DNA: TGTGCCAGCAGCCAAGAGGAAAGACAGTTCTCTGGAAACACCATATATTTT.

This rearrangement joins TRBV9 to TRBJ2-1, with TRBD2 matching 9 bases. Per germline, CDR1 SGDLS and CDR2 YYNGEE. This CDR3 comprises 16 residues. V lost 7 bases, J lost 0 bases, and 8 bases stayed unmatched. CDR3 protein: CASGTSGLSSYNEQFF. In nucleotides, the CDR3 is TGTGCCAGCGGAACTAGCGGGCTCAGCTCCTACAATGAGCAGTTCTTC.

The V and J genes are TRBV3-1 (or the pseudogene TRBV3-2) and TRBJ1-2, with D perhaps TRBD1 (6 bases). The V end was cut by 2 bases, the J end by 2 bases, with 27 bases between. This CDR3 region has 20 residues. Looked up from germline, CDR1 is LGHDT and CDR2 is YNNKEL (reference sequence). DNA of the CDR3: TGTGCCAGCAGCCAACGTCAGGGGAGGAACCCCACCGGGGGGAACTATGGCTACACCTTC. This gives the protein CASSQRQGRNPTGGNYGYTF.

The chain carries TRBV7-2 and TRBJ2-3; the D is unclear. This CDR3 is 15 amino acids long. CDR1 and CDR2 from the germline V gene are SGHTA and FQGNSA. Trimming removed 5 bases from V and 6 bases from J, with 18 bases in between. CDR3 protein: CASSDIPPLVDTQYF. The CDR3 region has the DNA TGTGCCAGCAGCGACATTCCCCCACTCGTTGATACGCAGTATTTT.

V and J are TRBV11-2 and TRBJ1-6; the D is unclear. Germline-derived CDR1 and CDR2 are SGHAT and FQNNGV. CDR3 length: 16 amino acids. V was cut by 5 bases and J by 3 bases, with 14 bases left in between. For the CDR3, the DNA is TGTGCCAGCAGCCCGAGTGGCGGGTTCTATAATTCACCCCTCCACTTT. Residues: CASSPSGGFYNSPLHF.